Below, 24 T cell receptor beta chains from the same sample are listed, as sequenced in a study of shared clonotypes between healthy human individuals. Terminally differentiated effector memory CD45RA+ cells were excluded from the naive CD8 cells, which were CD45RO-negative and positively selected for CCR7. Measured with immunoSEQ multiplex PCR; TCRdb has only the in-frame clones, and not every one. The sample holds fewer than 850,000 clones, about 96% seen once. Specimen: naive CD8+ T cells sorted from blood. All receptors come from a man aged 30 to 39 in good health.

V and J are TRBV7-9 and TRBJ2-2; tentative D call: TRBD1 (6 bases). This CDR3 region has 13 residues. CDR1 is SEHNR and CDR2 is FQNEAQ in the germline V gene (reference sequence). With 8 bases removed from V and 4 bases from J, the gap between germline ends came to 11 bases. The CDR3 here is CASVGGSTGELFF. The CDR3, as DNA: TGTGCCAGCGTTGGGGGCAGCACCGGGGAGCTGTTTTTT. Variable domain in full (rest from reference TRBV7-9 and TRBJ2-2): DTGVSQNPRHKITKRGQNVTFRCDPISEHNRLYWYRQTLGQGPEFLTYFQNEAQLEKSRLLSDRFSAERPKGSFSTLEIQRTEQGDSAMYLCASVGGSTGELFFGEGSRLTVL.

This chain joins TRBV7-9 and TRBJ2-7, with D possibly being TRBD1 (6 bases). CDR1 is SEHNR and CDR2 is FQNEAQ in the germline V gene (reference sequence). The V end lost 3 bases, the J end lost 1 base, and 13 bases lay between the germline ends. The CDR3 contains 15 residues. CDR3 DNA: TGTGCCAGCAGCTTGTCAGGGGATGCGTCCTACGAGCAGTACTTC. It translates to CASSLSGDASYEQYF.

This chain joins TRBV4-1 and TRBJ1-3; no firm D call. V was clipped by 1 base and J by 0 bases, with 10 bases between them. The CDR3 totals 16 residues. Germline values: CDR1 MGHRA, CDR2 YSYEKL. The CDR3 reads CASSQAYPNSGNTIYF. CDR3 DNA sequence: TGCGCCAGCAGCCAAGCCTACCCTAACTCTGGAAACACCATATATTTT.

The V call is TRBV11-2, the J call TRBJ2-1, with 8 bases aligning to TRBD1. CDR3 length equals 14 residues. The V segment lost 4 bases and the J segment 5 bases; nucleotides outside the gene matches: 4. Germline V gene lookup returns CDR1 SGHAT and CDR2 FQNNGV. CDR3 nucleotide sequence: TGTGCCAGCAGCTCCCGGACAGGGAACAATGAGCAGTTCTTC. As protein: CASSSRTGNNEQFF. The variable domain in full, completed from reference TRBV11-2 and TRBJ2-1, reads EAGVAQSPRYKIIEKRQSVAFWCNPISGHATLYWYQQILGQGPKLLIQFQNNGVVDDSQLPKDRFSAERLKGVDSTLKIQPAKLEDSAVYLCASSSRTGNNEQFFGPGTRLTVL.

This clone was seen just once. The chain employs TRBV6-5 and TRBJ2-1; maybe TRBD1 (6 bases). V lost 7 bases and J lost 6, with 16 bases in between. The germline CDR1 and CDR2 sequences are MNHEY and SVGAGI. The CDR3 spans 14 residues. This CDR3 is CASTPTGFGNEQFF. For the CDR3, the DNA is TGTGCCAGCACCCCTACAGGGTTCGGCAATGAGCAGTTCTTC.

A remark on this clone: This CDR3 is also generated by other DNA sequences in the sample. The chain recombines TRBV28 with TRBJ2-7; D remains unclear. Germline V lookup: CDR1 MDHEN, CDR2 SYDVKM. This CDR3 contains 11 residues. Trimming took off 6 bases at V and 3 bases at J, with 6 bases between the two ends. The CDR3, as DNA: TGTGCCAGCAGCTCCTACTACGAGCAGTACTTC. Amino acids: CASSSYYEQYF.

J is TRBJ2-7 and V is TRBV4-1; D tentatively reads TRBD1 or TRBD2 (5 bases each). The CDR3 extends over 15 amino acids. The germline V and J ends were trimmed by 6 bases and 3 bases, with 18 bases remaining between them. In germline, CDR1 is MGHRA, CDR2 YSYEKL. This CDR3 reads CASRILGTGHYEQYF. Here the CDR3 DNA reads TGCGCCAGCAGAATTCTCGGGACGGGTCACTACGAGCAGTACTTC.

The CDR3 protein is CATSGDRANFRGGTDTQYF. CDR3 DNA sequence: TGTGCCACCAGCGGGGACAGAGCCAATTTTCGAGGGGGCACAGATACGCAGTATTTT. V and J are TRBV15 and TRBJ2-3; 7 positions agree with TRBD1. Trimming cost V 5 bases and J 1 base; bases outside gene matches: 18. There are 19 residues in the CDR3. In germline, CDR1 is LNHNV, CDR2 YYDKDF (reference sequence).

This sequence joins TRBV19 and TRBJ1-1; D is unresolved. Germline V gene lookup returns CDR1 LNHDA and CDR2 SQIVND (reference sequence). Deletions cut 5 bases from V and 3 bases from J, with 10 bases between. This CDR3 has 13 amino acids. CDR3 sequence reads: CASSHQTYTEAFF. The CDR3 bases are TGTGCCAGTAGTCATCAGACCTACACTGAAGCTTTCTTT.

This clone was recorded once. The rearrangement uses TRBV5-1 and TRBJ1-4; D call uncertain. Trimming took 1 base from V and 0 from J, leaving 7 bases between them. Per the germline V gene, CDR1 is SGHRS and CDR2 is YFSETQ. The CDR3 runs 15 residues. The CDR3 DNA sequence: TGCGCCAGCAGCTTGCCCGTAGCAACTAATGAAAAACTGTTTTTT. It yields the protein CASSLPVATNEKLFF. The entire variable domain, with the rest obtained from reference TRBV5-1 and TRBJ1-4, is as follows: KAGVTQTPRYLIKTRGQQVTLSCSPISGHRSVSWYQQTPGQGLQFLFEYFSETQRNKGNFPGRFSGRQFSNSRSEMNVSTLELGDSALYLCASSLPVATNEKLFFGSGTQLSVL.

The chain uses TRBV14 and TRBJ1-1; no definite D call. The CDR3 loop spans 14 amino acids. V dropped 1 base and J dropped 3 bases, with 9 bases sitting between them. Germline V CDR1 and CDR2: SGHDN, FVKESK. CDR3 in DNA: TGTGCCAGCAGCCAAGTTGCAGGACACACTGAAGCTTTCTTT. Translation gives CASSQVAGHTEAFF.

The chain has TRBV7-9 and TRBJ2-7; 8 bases fit TRBD2. This CDR3 is 15 amino acids long. Germline assignment: CDR1 SEHNR and CDR2 FQNEAQ (reference sequence). The ends lost 5 bases at V and 4 bases at J; junction bases unmatched: 10. The CDR3 protein is CASSPGGLARYEQYF. CDR3 sequence (DNA): TGTGCCAGCAGCCCTGGAGGACTAGCTCGATACGAGCAGTACTTC.

In this sample, this clone turned up once. J is TRBJ2-7 and V is TRBV23-1; possible D gene TRBD2, 6 bases. TRBV23-1 is marked as an open reading frame, function uncertain. This CDR3 is built from 15 residues. V was clipped by 3 bases and J by 10 bases, with 22 bases between them. The CDR3 loop reads CASSHVVEGNRGQYF. CDR3 nucleotides: TGCGCCAGCAGTCACGTTGTGGAGGGAAACCGAGGTCAGTACTTC.

The CDR3 is CASSFYRGAHEQYF. The CDR3 bases are TGTGCCAGCAGTTTTTACAGGGGAGCCCACGAGCAGTACTTC. This chain connects TRBV27 to TRBJ2-7, with 7 positions matching TRBD1. The CDR3 covers 14 residues. V gave up 3 bases and J gave up 5 bases; unmatched junction bases: 7. CDR1 MNHEY and CDR2 SMNVEV come from the germline V gene (reference sequence).

This clone was recorded once. The chain employs TRBV5-6 and TRBJ2-3; D gene unclear. The CDR3 runs to 13 residues. CDR1 SGHDT and CDR2 YYEEEE come from the germline V gene. Trimming removed 4 bases from V and 4 bases from J, with 10 bases in between. The CDR3 DNA reads TGTGCCAGCAGCCATACTGCGGCAGATACGCAGTATTTT. It encodes CASSHTAADTQYF. The variable domain in full, with the rest retrieved from reference TRBV5-6 and TRBJ2-3, is DAGVTQSPTHLIKTRGQQVTLRCSPKSGHDTVSWYQQALGQGPQFIFQYYEEEERQRGNFPDRFSGHQFPNYSSELNVNALLLGDSALYLCASSHTAADTQYFGPGTRLTVL.

The rearrangement joins TRBV10-3 to TRBJ2-7, with a possible D match to TRBD2 (6 bases). Trimming shortened V by 4 bases and J by 3 bases, and 16 bases separated the two germline ends. The CDR3 sequence is 15 residues long. The V gene's germline CDR1 is ENHRY and CDR2 SYGVKD. The chain's CDR3 is CAISGGTHLNYEQYF. In DNA form, the CDR3 reads TGTGCCATCAGTGGCGGGACTCACTTGAACTACGAGCAGTACTTC.

Written as DNA, the CDR3 is TGCAGCGTGGCGGGAGGGGGGCACTACGAGCAGTACTTC. It translates to CSVAGGGHYEQYF. The chain has TRBV29-1 and TRBJ2-7; 9 positions match TRBD2. The ends lost 6 bases at V and 3 bases at J; junction bases unmatched: 6. The CDR3 is made up of 13 amino acids. CDR1 SQVTM and CDR2 ANQGSEA come from the germline V gene.

The chain combines TRBV6-6 with TRBJ2-7; 10 nucleotides align to TRBD2. The CDR3 has 16 amino acids. Trimming removed 0 bases from V and 4 bases from J; junction bases left unmatched: 6. CDR1 and CDR2 (germline): MNHNY, SVGAGI (reference sequence). The CDR3 sequence: CASSYSSSSGSYEQYF. CDR3 bases: TGTGCCAGCAGTTACTCGAGCTCTAGCGGGAGTTACGAGCAGTACTTC.

The V call is TRBV27, the J call TRBJ2-7, with 7 nucleotides matching TRBD1. V gave up 4 bases and J gave up 2 bases; unmatched junction bases: 14. Looked up from germline, CDR1 is MNHEY and CDR2 is SMNVEV (reference sequence). CDR3 length: 17 residues. CDR3 loop: CASSSRERDSNPYEQYF. The DNA for the CDR3 is TGTGCCAGCAGTTCTAGAGAAAGGGACAGCAACCCCTACGAGCAGTACTTC.

The chain employs TRBV10-1 and TRBJ2-7; D may be TRBD1 (5 bases). The CDR3 is made up of 14 amino acids. V lost 3 bases to trimming and J lost 6 bases, with 15 bases between them. From germline, CDR1 is WNHNN and CDR2 SYGVQD (reference sequence). CDR3 region: CASSDTPTAPEQYF. DNA for the CDR3: TGCGCCAGCAGTGATACCCCGACAGCACCCGAGCAGTACTTC.

This rearrangement joins TRBV15 to TRBJ1-2; 7 bases align to TRBD1. This CDR3 has 13 residues. Germline loops: CDR1 LNHNV, CDR2 YYDKDF (reference sequence). With 4 bases clipped from V and 4 bases from J, the junction kept 3 bases outside the gene matches. DNA of the CDR3: TGTGCCACCAGCATGGGGACAGCCTATGGCTACACCTTC. Translating it yields CATSMGTAYGYTF.

V is TRBV2 and J is TRBJ2-5; TRBD1 might be the D (6 bases). The CDR3 is 14 amino acids. The ends were cut back, 3 bases at V and 5 bases at J, with 13 bases in the middle. The germline V gene encodes CDR1 SNHLY and CDR2 FYNNEI. The CDR3 region is CASSDGNRAETQYF. The CDR3 nucleotides are TGTGCCAGCAGTGACGGCAACAGGGCGGAGACCCAGTACTTC. The variable domain in full, completed from reference TRBV2 and TRBJ2-5, reads EPEVTQTPSHQVTQMGQEVILRCVPISNHLYFYWYRQILGQKVEFLVSFYNNEISEKSEIFDDQFSVERPDGSNFTLKIRSTKLEDSAMYFCASSDGNRAETQYFGPGTRLLVL.

As for this clone: Other DNA sequences in this sample translate to the same CDR3. The CDR3, as DNA: TGCAGCGTCTTGGAGGGGACCTACGAGCAGTACTTC. This translates into CSVLEGTYEQYF. This chain joins TRBV29-1 and TRBJ2-7, with D possibly matching TRBD2 (6 bases). Per the germline V gene, CDR1 is SQVTM and CDR2 is ANQGSEA. This CDR3 spans 12 amino acids. Trimming took 6 bases from V and 2 from J, leaving 11 bases between them.

The chain is built from TRBV13 and TRBJ2-7; D may correspond to TRBD1 or TRBD2 (5 bases each). Trimming took 4 bases from V and 1 from J, leaving 11 bases between them. CDR1 is PRHDT and CDR2 is FYEKMQ in the germline V gene (reference sequence). This CDR3 spans 14 amino acids. In DNA, the CDR3 is TGTGCCAGCAGCTCGCCGGGACGGTCCTACGAGCAGTACTTC. As protein: CASSSPGRSYEQYF.